This T cell receptor beta chain was identified in a study of T cell responses to AZD1222 COVID-19 vaccine. Study-wide results and limits: The donors showed a predominance of white British ancestry and of females, with possible underestimation of clonal diversity.

Of note for this clone: The antigen is unknown.

The protocol was immunoSEQ multiplex PCR, while the TCRdb copy is restricted to in-frame clones and leaves out a portion. The sample lists around 74,000 clones, about 90% occurring once. The receptor was isolated from an adult in good health. The sequencing used peripheral blood, collected on day 0 of MenACWY control vaccination.

CDR3 sequence reads: CASSSSGTKNTGELFF. DNA of the CDR3: TGTGCCAGCAGTTCATCCGGGACTAAAAACACCGGGGAGCTGTTTTTT. The rearrangement links TRBV5-4 to TRBJ2-2, with 7 bases identical to TRBD2. In germline, CDR1 is SGHNT, CDR2 YYREEE (reference sequence). With V trimmed by 5 bases and J by 2 bases, 9 bases remained unmatched. CDR3 size: 16 residues.